The 30 T cell receptor beta chains below were found in one sample sequenced in a study of memory CD4+ T cells and cytomegalovirus serostatus. Assay: immunoSEQ multiplex PCR; the TCRdb copy retains only in-frame clones and omits some. The sample has about 48,000 clones, around 80% seen once. The sort gate was single viable CD3+CD4+CD8-CD45RO+ cells for memory CD4+ T cells. The sequenced sample consisted of memory CD4+ T cells from blood. The receptors originated from an adult in good health and CMV-seronegative.

V gene TRBV11-2 combines with J gene TRBJ2-3; 10 bases match TRBD1. There are 16 residues in the CDR3. Germline V CDR1 and CDR2: SGHAT, FQNNGV. With V trimmed by 1 base and J by 4 bases, 5 bases remained unmatched. This CDR3 is CASSLVPGTGADTQYF. The DNA for the CDR3 is TGTGCCAGCAGCTTAGTCCCCGGGACAGGGGCAGATACGCAGTATTTT.

V gene TRBV7-9 combines with J gene TRBJ2-2, with D perhaps matching TRBD1 or TRBD2 (6 bases each). The V end was cut by 6 bases, the J end by 5 bases, with 28 bases between. The CDR3 totals 19 residues. Germline V gene sequence: CDR1 SEHNR, CDR2 FQNEAQ (reference sequence). The DNA for the CDR3 is TGTGCCAGCAGGGTGGGGCTACAGGGAGGACAAAAAGGAACCGGGGAGCTGTTTTTT. Its protein is CASRVGLQGGQKGTGELFF.

V gene TRBV2 combines with J gene TRBJ2-2; D not certain. The CDR3 runs 14 residues. Germline V lookup: CDR1 SNHLY, CDR2 FYNNEI. Trimming pared 1 base from V and 0 bases from J, leaving 3 bases between. CDR3 residues: CASSEGSNTGELFF. The CDR3 DNA sequence: TGTGCCAGCAGTGAAGGGTCGAACACCGGGGAGCTGTTTTTT.

This clone was observed once. This sequence joins TRBV15 and TRBJ1-5; possibly TRBD1 for D (6 bases). The CDR3 runs 16 residues. Between the trimmed V and J ends, which lost 0 bases and 2 bases, there was a span of 11 bases. Germline V lookup: CDR1 LNHNV, CDR2 YYDKDF (reference sequence). Here the CDR3 DNA reads TGTGCCACCAGCAGAGAAGGGGGGGCTGGCAATCAGCCCCAGCATTTT. It translates to CATSREGGAGNQPQHF. The complete variable domain, with remaining parts taken from reference TRBV15 and TRBJ1-5, reads DAMVIQNPRYQVTQFGKPVTLSCSQTLNHNVMYWYQQKSSQAPKLLFHYYDKDFNNEADTPDNFQSRRPNTSFCFLDIRSPGLGDTAMYLCATSREGGAGNQPQHFGDGTRLSIL.

This clone was detected only a few times. The chain recombines TRBV19 with TRBJ2-5, with TRBD2 as a possible D gene (6 bases). The CDR3 has 15 residues. Germline V gives CDR1 LNHDA, CDR2 SQIVND (reference sequence). V lost 5 bases to trimming and J lost 1 base, with 14 bases between them. Here the CDR3 DNA reads TGTGCCAGTAGTTCGGAAGGACTACTCCAAGAGACCCAGTACTTC. This sequence encodes CASSSEGLLQETQYF.

The rearrangement links TRBV6-4 to TRBJ1-4; TRBD1 matches at 9 bases. The V gene end was trimmed by 8 bases and the J gene end by 5 bases; junction bases not matched to a gene: 6. This CDR3 has 14 residues. Germline-derived CDR1 and CDR2 are MRHNA and SNTAGT. CDR3 sequence reads: CASSPGQGNEKLFF. The CDR3 DNA follows: TGTGCCAGCTCTCCGGGACAGGGAAATGAAAAACTGTTTTTT.

The chain employs TRBV2 and TRBJ1-5; D perhaps matches TRBD1 (6 bases). In germline, CDR1 is SNHLY, CDR2 FYNNEI. The V end was cut by 0 bases, the J end by 7 bases, with 19 bases between. CDR3 length equals 17 residues. The CDR3 loop is CASSEAVSGGRGQPQHF. CDR3 nucleotides: TGTGCCAGCAGTGAAGCTGTTTCGGGGGGGCGCGGGCAGCCCCAGCATTTT.

The V call is TRBV30, the J call TRBJ2-3, with 11 bases lining up with TRBD2. V was pared by 4 bases and J by 3 bases, with 9 bases of the junction left unmatched. This CDR3 is 16 amino acids long. The germline gives CDR1 GTSNPN, CDR2 SVGIG (reference sequence). The CDR3 DNA sequence: TGTGCCTGGATTCTAGCGGGAGGTCAGGAGACAGATACGCAGTATTTT. It codes for CAWILAGGQETDTQYF.

The CDR3 loop reads CASSAQLGIPTGELFF. The CDR3 DNA reads as TGTGCCAGCAGCGCCCAACTAGGGATTCCAACCGGGGAGCTGTTTTTT. This chain connects TRBV5-4 to TRBJ2-2, with D perhaps matching TRBD2 (5 bases). Germline values: CDR1 SGHNT, CDR2 YYREEE (reference sequence). This CDR3 has 16 amino acids. Trimming took 4 bases from V and 5 from J, leaving 18 bases between them.

V is TRBV27 and J is TRBJ2-3, with a possible D match to TRBD2 (5 bases). The germline gives CDR1 MNHEY, CDR2 SMNVEV (reference sequence). The CDR3 sequence is 15 residues long. V lost 5 bases, J lost 4 bases, and 16 bases lay in between. The CDR3 coding sequence is TGTGCCAGCAGTCCCTTTGAGGGAGCCCCAGATACGCAGTATTTT. Amino acid sequence: CASSPFEGAPDTQYF.

This clone has a handful of counts. The chain employs TRBV11-2 and TRBJ2-7; D ambiguous. This CDR3 contains 14 residues. V was cut by 1 base and J by 5 bases, with 12 bases left in between. Germline CDR1 reads SGHAT; CDR2 reads FQNNGV. Here the CDR3 reads CASSLAGRWNEQYF. For the CDR3, the DNA is TGTGCCAGCAGCTTAGCGGGCAGGTGGAACGAGCAGTACTTC.

The chain carries TRBV9 and TRBJ1-6, with 7 nucleotides matching TRBD1. Germline assignment: CDR1 SGDLS and CDR2 YYNGEE. J lost 9 bases, V lost 0 bases, and 9 bases had no gene match. The CDR3 spans 16 residues. The CDR3 loop is CASSVAPLQGGSPLHF. CDR3 DNA sequence: TGTGCCAGCAGCGTAGCTCCCTTGCAGGGGGGTTCACCCCTCCACTTT.

This clone was recorded once. The chain employs TRBV27 and TRBJ1-5, with 12 bases matching TRBD1. Trimming removed 5 bases from V and 4 bases from J; junction bases left unmatched: 3. This CDR3 comprises 15 residues. Germline assignment: CDR1 MNHEY and CDR2 SMNVEV (reference sequence). Written as DNA, the CDR3 is TGTGCCAGCAGTCCGGGACAGGGGGCTAATCAGCCCCAGCATTTT. It yields the protein CASSPGQGANQPQHF.

The chain has TRBV2 and TRBJ1-2; TRBD1 matches 7 bases. V lost 9 bases to trimming and J lost 2 bases; unmatched junction nucleotides: 9. The CDR3 runs to 14 residues. CDR1 and CDR2 (germline): SNHLY, FYNNEI. As DNA, the CDR3 is TGTGCCAGTGCGAGGGACAGACAGAACTATGGCTACACCTTC. It specifies CASARDRQNYGYTF.

The J gene is TRBJ2-5, the V gene TRBV28, with a tentative D call TRBD1 (5 bases). The CDR3 is 14 residues long. V lost 5 bases and J lost 0, with 10 bases in between. Germline V gives CDR1 MDHEN, CDR2 SYDVKM. CDR3 sequence reads: CASSPTDYQETQYF. The DNA of the CDR3 is TGTGCCAGCAGTCCGACAGACTACCAAGAGACCCAGTACTTC.

The chain employs TRBV6-4 and TRBJ1-1; 9 nucleotides match TRBD1. CDR1 is MRHNA, CDR2 SNTAGT, per germline. Trimming took 6 bases from V and 5 from J; bases not matched to a gene: 7. This CDR3 contains 14 residues. CDR3 residues: CASRAGTGSTEAFF. In DNA form, the CDR3 reads TGTGCCAGCAGGGCCGGGACAGGGTCTACTGAAGCTTTCTTT.

The J gene is TRBJ2-7, the V gene TRBV6-1; D perhaps matches TRBD1 (6 bases). Germline V lookup: CDR1 MNHNS, CDR2 SASEGT. The CDR3 loop spans 14 amino acids. V lost 6 bases and J 2 bases, leaving 14 bases between the germline ends. Here the CDR3 reads CASSTIGQTYEQYF. CDR3 nucleotides: TGTGCCAGCAGCACTATCGGACAGACCTACGAGCAGTACTTC.

The chain couples TRBV11-2 to TRBJ1-5, with D hard to call. Trimming removed 0 bases from V and 7 bases from J, with 7 bases in between. The CDR3 contains 13 residues. Germline lookup yields CDR1 SGHAT and CDR2 FQNNGV. DNA for the CDR3: TGTGCCAGCAGCTTAGACAGAAGACAGCCCCAGCATTTT. Translating it yields CASSLDRRQPQHF.

The genes are TRBV25-1 and TRBJ2-1, with TRBD2 as a possible D gene (7 bases). Trimming shortened V by 1 base and J by 2 bases, and 12 bases separated the two germline ends. The germline V gene has CDR1 MGHDK and CDR2 SYGVNS. CDR3 length: 16 amino acids. CDR3 DNA: TGTGCCAGCAGTGAATGGGGGGGGCAGACCTACAATGAGCAGTTCTTC. Protein: CASSEWGGQTYNEQFF.

The rearrangement joins TRBV5-1 to TRBJ2-1; TRBD2 matches at 7 bases. The CDR3 is made up of 15 amino acids. Germline-derived CDR1 and CDR2 are SGHRS and YFSETQ. V shed 1 base, J shed 6 bases, and the junction held 7 bases outside the gene matches. The CDR3 sequence is CASSLSGVLVNEQFF. CDR3 coding DNA: TGCGCCAGCAGCTTGAGCGGGGTCCTCGTCAATGAGCAGTTCTTC. The full variable domain, in which reference TRBV5-1 and TRBJ2-1 provide the parts outside the CDR3, is KAGVTQTPRYLIKTRGQQVTLSCSPISGHRSVSWYQQTPGQGLQFLFEYFSETQRNKGNFPGRFSGRQFSNSRSEMNVSTLELGDSALYLCASSLSGVLVNEQFFGPGTRLTVL.

The chain employs TRBV28 and TRBJ1-3; the D gene is possibly TRBD1 (6 bases). This CDR3 has 14 residues. Trimming cost V 2 bases and J 2 bases, with 7 bases left between them. Germline lookup yields CDR1 MDHEN and CDR2 SYDVKM. The CDR3 is CASSLTGTGNTIYF. DNA for the CDR3: TGTGCCAGCAGTTTAACAGGGACTGGAAACACCATATATTTT. Filled out from reference TRBV28 and TRBJ1-3, the complete variable domain reads DVKVTQSSRYLVKRTGEKVFLECVQDMDHENMFWYRQDPGLGLRLIYFSYDVKMKEKGDIPEGYSVSREKKERFSLILESASTNQTSMYLCASSLTGTGNTIYFGEGSWLTVV.

J is TRBJ2-1 and V is TRBV15; 10 bases align to TRBD2. Germline V lookup: CDR1 LNHNV, CDR2 YYDKDF (reference sequence). V shed 5 bases, J shed 3 bases, and the junction held 13 bases outside the gene matches. The CDR3 totals 18 residues. The CDR3 reads CATSGYSSGRGGYNEQFF. Here the CDR3 DNA reads TGTGCCACCAGCGGGTACTCTAGCGGGAGAGGAGGCTACAATGAGCAGTTCTTC.

This clone was picked up one time. V gene TRBV7-8 combines with J gene TRBJ2-7; 10 nucleotides line up with TRBD1. After removal of 4 bases from V and 12 bases from J, the junction contained 9 bases not matched to a gene. The germline V gene has CDR1 SGHVS and CDR2 FQNEAQ. The CDR3 has 13 residues. The CDR3 sequence: CASSSFSGQGGYF. DNA for the CDR3: TGTGCCAGCAGCTCCTTCTCCGGACAGGGGGGGTACTTC.

The CDR3 sequence: CASSFRQGHGYTF. In nucleotides, the CDR3 is TGTGCCAGCAGTTTTCGACAGGGTCATGGCTACACCTTC. The chain combines TRBV27 with TRBJ1-2; 7 nucleotides agree with TRBD1. CDR1 is MNHEY, CDR2 SMNVEV, per germline (reference sequence). J gave up 6 bases and V 3 bases, and 4 bases lay outside the gene matches. The CDR3 is 13 residues long.

This clone was found a few times. This chain links TRBV27 with TRBJ2-7; D is undetermined. The V gene lost 5 bases and the J gene lost 7 bases, with 15 bases spanning the gap. CDR3 length: 13 residues. The V gene's germline CDR1 is MNHEY and CDR2 SMNVEV (reference sequence). CDR3 loop: CASSPRTSGEQYF. CDR3 DNA sequence: TGTGCCAGCAGTCCCAGGACCTCCGGGGAGCAGTACTTC.

The V gene is TRBV9, the J gene TRBJ1-2; D is perhaps TRBD1 (6 bases). The CDR3 consists of 13 residues. Looked up from germline, CDR1 is SGDLS and CDR2 is YYNGEE. V lost 4 bases and J lost 7, with 14 bases in between. As DNA, the CDR3 is TGTGCCAGCAGCTCGTCGACAGGCTCTGGCTACACCTTC. Translated, it gives CASSSSTGSGYTF.

The chain is built from TRBV9 and TRBJ2-5; 10 bases match TRBD2. Trimming at V came to 4 bases and at J to 5 bases, leaving 14 bases not matched to a gene. The CDR3 totals 17 residues. CDR1 and CDR2 (germline): SGDLS, YYNGEE. The CDR3 region is CASSFKIQTSGSETQYF. The CDR3 bases are TGTGCCAGCAGCTTCAAAATCCAGACTAGCGGGTCGGAGACCCAGTACTTC.

The gene calls are TRBV30 and TRBJ2-7; the D is unclear. The germline V and J ends were trimmed by 3 bases and 0 bases, with 9 bases remaining between them. CDR3 size: 13 residues. The germline CDR1 and CDR2 sequences are GTSNPN and SVGIG (reference sequence). The CDR3 region has the DNA TGTGCCTGGAGGTTCGGCAGCTCCTACGAGCAGTACTTC. It encodes CAWRFGSSYEQYF.

This clone was found once. The J gene is TRBJ2-3, the V gene TRBV5-1, with TRBD2 identical over 14 bases. Germline lookup yields CDR1 SGHRS and CDR2 YFSETQ. V lost 4 bases to trimming and J lost 3 bases; unmatched junction nucleotides: 7. The CDR3 has 17 amino acids. CDR3 loop: CASSAGLAGVSTDTQYF. In DNA form, the CDR3 reads TGCGCCAGCAGCGCGGGACTAGCGGGGGTGTCGACAGATACGCAGTATTTT.

The chain recombines TRBV10-1 with TRBJ2-3; 12 nucleotides match TRBD2. In germline, CDR1 is WNHNN, CDR2 SYGVQD (reference sequence). V lost 9 bases to trimming and J lost 3 bases; unmatched junction nucleotides: 4. The CDR3 spans 14 residues. CDR3 nucleotides: TGCGCCAGACTAGCGGGAGGAGGGACAGATACGCAGTATTTT. Amino acids: CARLAGGGTDTQYF.